This T cell receptor beta chain is drawn from a study of CD8+CD57+ T cells in acquired aplastic anemia. In the study overall: Sorting CD4+ and CD8+ cells gave DNA averaging approximately 3 ug. Study observations and caveats: Patients and controls had in common around 29 CD8+ CDR3 sequences.

The V end was cut by 6 bases, the J end by 3 bases, with 14 bases between. This CDR3 comprises 14 residues. CDR1 is ENHRY and CDR2 is SYGVKD in the germline V gene. A word on this clonotype: Its cognate antigen is unknown.

TCR beta VDJ and CDR3 profiling used genomic DNA as template. TCRdb re-analysed the reads in MiXCR, keeping a single row per CDR3 protein. The repertoire holds tens of thousands of distinct CDR3 sequences, approximately 73% seen once, with approximately 22% in the top ten. This TCR derives from a human donor in good health, serving as a control. The sample was sorted CD4+, CD8+, or CD8+CD57+ T cells (not recorded which) from PBMCs. The rearrangement links TRBV10-3 to TRBJ1-1; D remains ambiguous. The CDR3 loop is CAIRSGSRDTEAFF. The CDR3 coding sequence is TGTGCCATCAGGTCCGGGTCGAGGGACACTGAAGCTTTCTTT.